Each of the 12 T cell receptor beta chains below was sequenced from the same sample in a study of shared clonotypes between healthy human individuals. Naive CD8 cells, CD45RO-negative and positively selected for CCR7, excluded terminally differentiated effector memory CD45RA+ cells. The assay was immunoSEQ multiplex PCR, and TCRdb's table has in-frame clones only and misses some. The sample gives hundreds of thousands of clones, roughly 95% of which show up once; 0.11% is in the top ten. Sequencing was done on a sample of naive CD8+ T cells sorted from blood. The receptors stem from a woman between 25 and 40 years old in good health.

This chain uses TRBV25-1 with TRBJ2-4, with 10 nucleotides matching TRBD2. J lost 2 bases, V lost 4 bases, and 8 bases had no gene match. The CDR3 totals 17 residues. CDR1 is MGHDK and CDR2 is SYGVNS in the germline V gene. CDR3 nucleotides: TGTGCCAGCAGTGGGTTATCAGCGGGAGGGACCAAAAACATTCAGTACTTC. Amino acid sequence: CASSGLSAGGTKNIQYF. Using reference TRBV25-1 and TRBJ2-4 for the parts outside the CDR3, the full variable domain is EADIYQTPRYLVIGTGKKITLECSQTMGHDKMYWYQQDPGMELHLIHYSYGVNSTEKGDLSSESTVSRIRTEHFPLTLESARPSHTSQYLCASSGLSAGGTKNIQYFGAGTRLSVL.

The J gene is TRBJ2-5, the V gene TRBV27; D not resolved. The J call is in doubt because the DNA end fits TRBJ2-7 better. CDR3 length: 13 residues. Germline assignment: CDR1 MNHEY and CDR2 SMNVEV (reference sequence). The CDR3 nucleotides read TGTGCCAGCAGCGTGAGAGTGACCTACGAGCAGTACTTC. This codes for CASSVRVTYEQYF.

V gene TRBV5-4 combines with J gene TRBJ2-7; TRBD1 aligns across 9 bases. The CDR3 runs 14 residues. CDR1 and CDR2 (germline): SGHNT, YYREEE (reference sequence). The V gene end was trimmed by 4 bases and the J gene end by 4 bases; junction bases not matched to a gene: 6. The CDR3 DNA reads TGTGCCAGCAGCGGACCGGGACAGGGTTACGAGCAGTACTTC. It encodes CASSGPGQGYEQYF.

J is TRBJ2-7 and V is TRBV28, with unresolved D. Trimming pared 2 bases from V and 3 bases from J, leaving 11 bases between. Germline CDR1 is MDHEN and CDR2 is SYDVKM. CDR3 length: 14 amino acids. CDR3 loop: CASSLVGLDYEQYF. The CDR3 nucleotides are TGTGCCAGCAGTTTAGTCGGGCTGGACTACGAGCAGTACTTC.

This rearrangement joins TRBV2 to TRBJ1-4; TRBD1 matches 9 bases. J gave up 1 base and V 11 bases, and 23 bases lay outside the gene matches. The CDR3 sequence is 20 residues long. Germline lookup yields CDR1 SNHLY and CDR2 FYNNEI. In nucleotides, the CDR3 is TGTGCCTCAGATCCAGCAAATAGACAGGGGGAACCCGGAACTAATGAAAAACTGTTTTTT. Amino acid sequence: CASDPANRQGEPGTNEKLFF.

J is TRBJ1-5 and V is TRBV7-8, with no clear D. Germline V lookup: CDR1 SGHVS, CDR2 FQNEAQ. V lost 7 bases and J lost 2, with 9 bases in between. The CDR3 extends over 13 amino acids. CDR3 sequence (DNA): TGTGCCAGCACCAGTTCGGGCAATCAGCCCCAGCATTTT. Translating it yields CASTSSGNQPQHF.

In its sample, this clone was seen once. The gene calls are TRBV7-9 and TRBJ2-2; 7 bases map to TRBD2. V was pared by 1 base and J by 5 bases, with 10 bases of the junction left unmatched. The CDR3 runs 17 residues. Germline CDR1 SEHNR, CDR2 FQNEAQ (reference sequence). This CDR3 reads CASSLVGGRGLTGELFF. The CDR3 nucleotides are TGTGCCAGCAGCTTAGTCGGCGGGAGAGGTTTAACCGGGGAGCTGTTTTTT.

This chain connects TRBV27 to TRBJ2-3; the match to TRBD1 covers 7 bases. Germline V gene data show CDR1 as MNHEY and CDR2 as SMNVEV (reference sequence). The CDR3 has 14 residues. Losses at the gene ends were 1 base for V and 3 bases for J; bases not matched to a gene: 1. CDR3 nucleotides: TGTGCCAGCAGTTTATGGGACAGTACAGATACGCAGTATTTT. The encoded protein is CASSLWDSTDTQYF.

This rearrangement joins TRBV27 to TRBJ1-1; D ambiguous. This CDR3 region has 14 residues. Per germline, CDR1 MNHEY and CDR2 SMNVEV (reference sequence). The V end was cut by 2 bases, the J end by 4 bases, with 11 bases between. CDR3 in amino acids: CASSLVGSGTEAFF. CDR3 nucleotides: TGTGCCAGCAGTTTAGTAGGGTCGGGCACTGAAGCTTTCTTT.

With respect to this clone: The same CDR3 can be traced to other DNA sequences in this sample. The V gene is TRBV7-6, the J gene TRBJ1-1; D not certain. The CDR3 sequence is 13 residues long. Germline CDR1 and CDR2: SGHVS and FNYEAQ. V lost 1 base to trimming and J lost 1 base, with 4 bases between them. The CDR3 nucleotides are TGTGCCAGCAGCTTAGGCCGGAACACTGAAGCTTTCTTT. It yields the protein CASSLGRNTEAFF.

This clone was seen a single time. The chain recombines TRBV5-6 with TRBJ2-1; TRBD1 aligns across 7 bases. The CDR3 length is 15 residues. The germline CDR1 and CDR2 sequences are SGHDT and YYEEEE. V lost 0 bases and J lost 8; bases outside the gene matches: 8. CDR3 in amino acids: CASSLALQGRDEQFF. As DNA, the CDR3 is TGTGCCAGCAGCTTGGCATTACAGGGGCGGGATGAGCAGTTCTTC.

The chain combines TRBV28 with TRBJ2-7; 7 bases match TRBD1. CDR1 is MDHEN and CDR2 is SYDVKM in the germline V gene. V was pared by 1 base and J by 6 bases, with 12 bases of the junction left unmatched. The CDR3 is 16 residues long. The chain's CDR3 is CASSLSPGQPNIEQYF. CDR3 DNA: TGTGCCAGCAGTTTATCCCCGGGACAGCCGAATATCGAGCAGTACTTC.